The source of this T cell receptor (beta chain) is a study of T cell changes during pregnancy in multiple sclerosis. Assay: immunoSEQ multiplex PCR; the TCRdb copy retains only in-frame clones and omits some. The sample lists 84,000 or so clones, about 93% seen once, with more than 0.8% in the top ten. The trim removed 0 bases at V and 7 bases at J, leaving 10 bases unmatched. The CDR3 covers 16 residues. Germline CDR1 GTSNPN, CDR2 SVGIG (reference sequence). The sequence was obtained from a female donor with multiple sclerosis, enrolled in a pregnancy study. The sequenced sample was peripheral blood, obtained in the third trimester of pregnancy. The chain is built from TRBV30 and TRBJ2-2, with TRBD2 identical over 8 bases. DNA for the CDR3: TGTGCCTGGAGTGTACCCTTCGGGAGGGCCCACGGGGAGCTGTTTTTT. It is translated as CAWSVPFGRAHGELFF.